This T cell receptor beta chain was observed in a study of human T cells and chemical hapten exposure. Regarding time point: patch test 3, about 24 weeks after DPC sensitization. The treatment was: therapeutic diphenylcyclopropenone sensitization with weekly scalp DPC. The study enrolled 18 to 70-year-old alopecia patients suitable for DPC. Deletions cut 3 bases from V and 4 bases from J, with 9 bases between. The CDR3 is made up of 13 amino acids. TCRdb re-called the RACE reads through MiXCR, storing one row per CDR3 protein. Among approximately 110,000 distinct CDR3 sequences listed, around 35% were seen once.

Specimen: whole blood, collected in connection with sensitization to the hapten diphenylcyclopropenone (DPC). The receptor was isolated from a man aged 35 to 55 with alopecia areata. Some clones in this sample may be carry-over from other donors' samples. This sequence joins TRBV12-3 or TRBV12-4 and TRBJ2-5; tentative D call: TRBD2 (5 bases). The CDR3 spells CASSFGIGETQYF. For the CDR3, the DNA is TGTGCCAGCAGTTTCGGGATCGGAGAGACCCAGTACTTC.